These 19 T cell receptor beta chains share one sample of origin, sequenced in a study of T cell clones after liver transplantation. Using immunoSEQ multiplex PCR, the repertoire was profiled, and TCRdb retains in-frame clones only, with some absent. Found here are about 120,000 clones, just over 90% of them singletons; the top ten hold about 0.8%. The sequencing here drew on CD4+ T cells from blood, taken 12 months after liver transplant. The receptors were sampled from a human patient who received a liver transplant. T cells may partly derive from the graft donor.

The chain combines TRBV10-1 with TRBJ1-1, with TRBD1 as a possible D gene (6 bases). V was clipped by 6 bases and J by 5 bases, with 13 bases between them. Per the germline V gene, CDR1 is WNHNN and CDR2 is SYGVQD (reference sequence). The CDR3 loop spans 13 amino acids. The CDR3 bases are TGCGCCAGCAGGGGGGCCTTTGGGACTGAAGCTTTCTTT. Encoded protein: CASRGAFGTEAFF.

This sequence joins TRBV5-1 and TRBJ2-1; 7 bases line up with TRBD2. J lost 4 bases, V lost 0 bases, and 4 bases had no gene match. This CDR3 has 15 residues. Germline V gene sequence: CDR1 SGHRS, CDR2 YFSETQ. The CDR3 DNA follows: TGCGCCAGCAGCTTGGATCCTAGCGGATACAATGAGCAGTTCTTC. Protein sequence: CASSLDPSGYNEQFF.

The rearrangement joins TRBV30 to TRBJ2-1, with 13 bases matching TRBD2. The CDR3 is made up of 14 amino acids. Germline trimming cut 3 bases from V and 7 bases from J; bases unmatched to any gene: 3. Germline CDR1 reads GTSNPN; CDR2 reads SVGIG (reference sequence). Written as DNA, the CDR3 is TGTGCCTGGAGGGGACTAGCGGGGATTAATGAGCAGTTCTTC. Protein product: CAWRGLAGINEQFF.

The chain couples TRBV2 to TRBJ2-2; TRBD1 matches 10 bases. Germline assignment: CDR1 SNHLY and CDR2 FYNNEI. The CDR3 spans 15 residues. Trimming cost V 6 bases and J 0 bases; bases outside gene matches: 1. Written as DNA, the CDR3 is TGTGCCAGCAGCGACAGGGGGCCGAACACCGGGGAGCTGTTTTTT. Translation gives CASSDRGPNTGELFF.

The V and J genes are TRBV28 and TRBJ1-2; D remains unclear. The germline V and J ends were trimmed by 2 bases and 4 bases, with 14 bases remaining between them. Per germline, CDR1 MDHEN and CDR2 SYDVKM. The CDR3 is 15 amino acids. This CDR3 reads CASSLVPAVLYGYTF. CDR3 bases: TGTGCCAGCAGTTTAGTCCCGGCAGTCCTCTATGGCTACACCTTC.

CDR3 bases: TGTGCCAGCAGTCCCCCGGGACTCAAATACAATGAGCAGTTCTTC. Translating gives CASSPPGLKYNEQFF. This sequence joins TRBV28 and TRBJ2-1; D might be TRBD2 (6 bases). The CDR3 length is 15 residues. The V and J ends lost 5 bases and 4 bases respectively, with 15 bases between them. Germline loops: CDR1 MDHEN, CDR2 SYDVKM.

The chain is built from TRBV18 and TRBJ2-7, with D possibly TRBD2 on 5 matching bases. From germline, CDR1 is KGHSH and CDR2 LQKENI. CDR3 length equals 13 residues. Trimming took 2 bases from V and 5 from J, leaving 10 bases between them. The CDR3 DNA is TGTGCCAGCTCACCAGACTATTCGGACGAGCAGTACTTC. Its protein product is CASSPDYSDEQYF. Using reference TRBV18 and TRBJ2-7 for the parts outside the CDR3, the full variable domain is NAGVMQNPRHLVRRRGQEARLRCSPMKGHSHVYWYRQLPEEGLKFMVYLQKENIIDESGMPKERFSAEFPKEGPSILRIQQVVRGDSAAYFCASSPDYSDEQYFGPGTRLTVT.

The rearrangement joins TRBV4-2 to TRBJ1-5, with D tentatively TRBD1 (5 bases). V was trimmed by 5 bases and J by 0 bases, leaving 8 bases between them. The CDR3 loop spans 14 amino acids. Germline V lookup: CDR1 LGHNA, CDR2 YNFKEQ. The CDR3 sequence is CASSGGISNQPQHF. In nucleotides, the CDR3 is TGTGCCAGCAGCGGGGGGATTAGCAATCAGCCCCAGCATTTT.

The J gene is TRBJ1-2, the V gene TRBV11-3, with D possibly being TRBD1 (6 bases). This CDR3 region has 14 residues. The V and J ends lost 5 bases and 0 bases respectively, with 10 bases between them. CDR1 and CDR2 (germline): SGHNT, YENEEA. In DNA form, the CDR3 reads TGTGCCAGCAGCGAAGACAGGACTAACTATGGCTACACCTTC. Residues: CASSEDRTNYGYTF.

The rearrangement links TRBV2 to TRBJ1-6; tentative D call: TRBD1 (5 bases). V gave up 6 bases and J gave up 7 bases, with 13 bases separating them. This CDR3 is 14 amino acids long. Germline V lookup: CDR1 SNHLY, CDR2 FYNNEI. In nucleotides, the CDR3 is TGTGCCAGCAGGGGGGTAGGGCCAAATTCACCCCTCCACTTT. It yields the protein CASRGVGPNSPLHF.

The chain links TRBV19 to TRBJ1-3; 7 bases fit TRBD1. The V and J ends lost 5 bases and 6 bases, in that order; junction bases with no gene match: 13. Germline V CDR1 and CDR2: LNHDA, SQIVND (reference sequence). CDR3 length: 16 residues. The chain's CDR3 is CASSLEQGVWPNTIYF. DNA of the CDR3: TGTGCCAGTAGTCTTGAGCAGGGGGTCTGGCCAAACACCATATATTTT.

The chain has TRBV7-6 and TRBJ2-3; D possibly uses TRBD1 or TRBD2 (6 bases each). The CDR3 is 16 residues long. Germline CDR1 is SGHVS and CDR2 is FNYEAQ. V dropped 0 bases and J dropped 0 bases, with 10 bases sitting between them. The CDR3 nucleotides read TGTGCCAGCAGCTTAGCGGGGGGCACTAGCACAGATACGCAGTATTTT. Its protein product is CASSLAGGTSTDTQYF.

V and J are TRBV5-1 and TRBJ2-2; D possibly corresponds to TRBD1 (6 bases). The V end lost 0 bases, the J end lost 6 bases, and 15 bases lay between the germline ends. Per germline, CDR1 SGHRS and CDR2 YFSETQ. This CDR3 is 16 amino acids long. CDR3 DNA sequence: TGCGCCAGCAGCTTGGCCGATGGGACAATCCCCGGGGAGCTGTTTTTT. Its protein is CASSLADGTIPGELFF.

The V and J genes are TRBV7-9 and TRBJ1-2; TRBD1 is a possible D gene (6 bases). Germline-derived CDR1 and CDR2 are SEHNR and FQNEAQ (reference sequence). V was cut by 4 bases and J by 3 bases, with 15 bases left in between. CDR3 length: 15 residues. CDR3 residues: CASSSFRGDDYGYTF. The DNA for the CDR3 is TGTGCCAGCAGCTCATTCAGGGGAGATGACTATGGCTACACCTTC.

The V call is TRBV5-1, the J call TRBJ2-5; 7 nucleotides align to TRBD1. The junction had 3 bases not matched to a gene; V was cut back by 3 bases and J by 1 base. This CDR3 has 14 amino acids. Germline V gene data show CDR1 as SGHRS and CDR2 as YFSETQ. The CDR3 here is CASSSGQTQETQYF. In DNA form, the CDR3 reads TGCGCCAGCAGCTCGGGACAGACCCAAGAGACCCAGTACTTC.

The gene calls are TRBV12-2 and TRBJ1-2; the table's D call, TRBD1, has no DNA check behind it. TRBV12-2 counts as a pseudogene. This CDR3 has 15 amino acids. The CDR3 DNA follows: TGTGCAAGTCGCGAGCCTAACAGGGGACCCTATGGCTACACCTTC. Translation: CASREPNRGPYGYTF.

The count of this clone is one. The chain employs TRBV2 and TRBJ2-7; 10 positions agree with TRBD2. This CDR3 has 15 amino acids. Germline lookup yields CDR1 SNHLY and CDR2 FYNNEI. V lost 8 bases and J lost 4; bases outside the gene matches: 11. The CDR3 region has the DNA TGTGCCAGCGCTTCTCTAGCGGGAGTTGCATACGAGCAGTACTTC. Encoded protein: CASASLAGVAYEQYF.

This clone turned up a few times. This sequence joins TRBV6-1 and TRBJ1-5, with a weak D call TRBD1 (5 bases). Germline V gives CDR1 MNHNS, CDR2 SASEGT. The CDR3 has 15 residues. Trimming removed 7 bases at V and 0 bases at J, with 13 bases between. The CDR3 here is CASTYGANSNQPQHF. CDR3 bases: TGTGCCAGCACGTACGGGGCAAATAGCAATCAGCCCCAGCATTTT.

The chain joins TRBV7-9 to TRBJ2-5, with 9 bases that match TRBD1. Germline CDR1 reads SEHNR; CDR2 reads FQNEAQ (reference sequence). Unmatched junction bases numbered 12, after V lost 3 bases and J lost 13 bases. The CDR3 covers 14 residues. The CDR3 DNA sequence: TGTGCCAGCAGCTTTGAAGGGACAGGGCCAGAGTCGTACTTC. It translates to CASSFEGTGPESYF.